This entry features one T cell receptor (beta chain) sequence. Its matching antigen is unknown. Using 10%, 30% or 50% RNA, naive CD8 libraries were derived from roughly 20,000 to 1,000,000 sorted cells. TCRdb reprocessed the PCR reads with MiXCR, giving one entry per CDR3 protein. This table has around 470,000 distinct CDR3 sequences, about a quarter appearing once. The sample is drawn from a study of molecular identifiers for immune sequencing clone quantification. Study-level results: Whereas naive cells kept under 1% of molecules in clones above 20 RNA copies, such clones held over 98% in effectors.

Germline V gene lookup returns CDR1 LNHDA and CDR2 SQIVND (reference sequence). Trimming removed 3 bases from V and 6 bases from J; junction bases left unmatched: 8. CDR3 size: 14 residues. This TCR derives from a human donor in good health. Some libraries in this study had Jurkat cell RNA spiked in. The rearrangement uses TRBV19 and TRBJ2-7; the match to TRBD1 covers 7 bases. Source material: naive CD8+ T cells from blood, with Jurkat cell RNA spiked in. The subset was: FACS-sorted CD8+CD4-CCR7+CD45RA+ naive T cells. CDR3 bases: TGTGCCAGTAGTATTCATGACAGGGCCGGCGAGCAGTACTTC. Translation: CASSIHDRAGEQYF.